A single sample is the source of the 4 T cell receptor beta chains below, sequenced in a study of somatic mutations in cytotoxic T cells in rheumatoid arthritis. The repertoire was sequenced with immunoSEQ multiplex PCR; TCRdb's copy has only in-frame clones and lacks some. The sample has more than 11,000 clones, just under 80% seen once; the top ten hold roughly 7%. Input material: CD8+ T cells sorted from blood. These receptors all stem from an adult with rheumatoid arthritis.

This sequence joins TRBV7-9 and TRBJ2-5; possibly TRBD1 for D (6 bases). CDR1 and CDR2 (germline): SEHNR, FQNEAQ (reference sequence). Trimming took 2 bases from V and 3 from J, leaving 10 bases between them. This CDR3 region has 14 residues. DNA of the CDR3: TGTGCCAGCAGCTTATCAGGGGTCAAAGAGACCCAGTACTTC. This encodes CASSLSGVKETQYF.

This sequence joins TRBV9 and TRBJ1-5, with D maybe TRBD1 (6 bases). The CDR3 covers 16 residues. The germline gives CDR1 SGDLS, CDR2 YYNGEE. V gave up 0 bases and J gave up 5 bases, with 15 bases separating them. The CDR3 sequence: CASSVGPQGPHQPQHF. CDR3 DNA: TGTGCCAGCAGCGTAGGGCCACAGGGCCCTCATCAGCCCCAGCATTTT. Complete variable domain (other parts from reference TRBV9 and TRBJ1-5): DSGVTQTPKHLITATGQRVTLRCSPRSGDLSVYWYQQSLDQGLQFLIQYYNGEERAKGNILERFSAQQFPDLHSELNLSSLELGDSALYFCASSVGPQGPHQPQHFGDGTRLSIL.

This rearrangement joins TRBV27 to TRBJ1-5, with 10 bases matching TRBD1. Germline assignment: CDR1 MNHEY and CDR2 SMNVEV (reference sequence). The junction had 7 bases not matched to a gene; V was cut back by 5 bases and J by 9 bases. This CDR3 is 14 amino acids long. This chain's CDR3 is CASSPGQGSRPQHF. As DNA, the CDR3 is TGTGCCAGCAGTCCGGGACAGGGGTCAAGGCCCCAGCATTTT.

The chain joins TRBV19 to TRBJ1-4; D is unresolved. CDR1 and CDR2 (germline): LNHDA, SQIVND (reference sequence). There are 16 residues in the CDR3. V shed 5 bases and J shed 0 bases, with 13 bases lying between them. CDR3 nucleotide sequence: TGTGCCAGTAGTTCTGTAGAGTCCTCAACTAATGAAAAACTGTTTTTT. Its translation is CASSSVESSTNEKLFF.